What follows are 23 T cell receptor beta chains derived from one specimen sequenced in a study of blood T cell repertoires in COVID-19. Profiled with immunoSEQ multiplex PCR; TCRdb holds only in-frame clones, not every one. The data contain about 320,000 clones, approximately 88% of them singletons. Specimen: PBMCs or T cells enriched from blood (not recorded which). Source of these receptors: a man aged 55 to 70 who had recovered from COVID-19.

The chain carries TRBV7-2 and TRBJ2-3; 12 nucleotides match TRBD2. Trimming cost V 1 base and J 6 bases; bases outside gene matches: 8. The CDR3 is 17 residues long. Germline V gene data show CDR1 as SGHTA and CDR2 as FQGNSA. CDR3 protein: CASSLDRLAGGRDTQYF. For the CDR3, the DNA is TGTGCCAGCAGCTTAGATCGGCTAGCGGGGGGGAGGGATACGCAGTATTTT.

The chain carries TRBV6-1 and TRBJ1-6; D is possibly TRBD1 (5 bases). V shed 3 bases and J shed 10 bases, with 10 bases lying between them. The length of the CDR3 is 13 residues. Germline loops: CDR1 MNHNS, CDR2 SASEGT. The CDR3 nucleotides read TGTGCCAGCAGTGACACAGGTTACTCACCCCTCCACTTT. This codes for CASSDTGYSPLHF.

J is TRBJ2-5 and V is TRBV9; the D is unclear. From germline, CDR1 is SGDLS and CDR2 YYNGEE. The CDR3 has 12 amino acids. The V end lost 4 bases, the J end lost 5 bases, and 9 bases lay between the germline ends. CDR3 DNA: TGTGCCAGCAGCTTCTCTGAGGAGACCCAGTACTTC. It translates to CASSFSEETQYF.

The count of this clone is one. The genes are TRBV27 and TRBJ2-3; TRBD2 agrees at 13 bases. In germline, CDR1 is MNHEY, CDR2 SMNVEV (reference sequence). The CDR3 runs 16 residues. With V trimmed by 5 bases and J by 6 bases, 8 bases remained unmatched. As DNA, the CDR3 is TGTGCCAGCAGTCTCTGGACTAGCGGGAGAGTGGATACGCAGTATTTT. It yields the protein CASSLWTSGRVDTQYF.

The rearrangement links TRBV18 to TRBJ1-2, with 8 bases fitting TRBD1. V gave up 3 bases and J gave up 2 bases; unmatched junction bases: 8. The length of the CDR3 is 16 residues. Germline V gene data show CDR1 as KGHSH and CDR2 as LQKENI. In DNA, the CDR3 is TGTGCCAGCTCACCCACTAAGACAGGGGAAAACTATGGCTACACCTTC. Residues: CASSPTKTGENYGYTF.

The chain uses TRBV19 and TRBJ1-1; D call uncertain. The germline V and J ends were trimmed by 7 bases and 1 base, with 16 bases remaining between them. The CDR3 consists of 15 residues. The V gene's germline CDR1 is LNHDA and CDR2 SQIVND (reference sequence). This chain's CDR3 is CASTPIGTGNTEAFF. Here the CDR3 DNA reads TGTGCCAGTACCCCTATTGGTACTGGGAACACTGAAGCTTTCTTT.

V and J are TRBV12-3 or TRBV12-4 and TRBJ1-1, with D uncertain. Trimming pared 3 bases from V and 7 bases from J, leaving 12 bases between. The CDR3 has 13 residues. CDR3 amino acids: CASSFTRESEAFF. The CDR3 nucleotides read TGTGCCAGCAGTTTCACGAGGGAGAGTGAAGCTTTCTTT.

The genes are TRBV29-1 and TRBJ1-2; TRBD1 matches at 9 bases. V trimming: 4 bases; J trimming: 9 bases; junction bases outside the gene matches: 15. From germline, CDR1 is SQVTM and CDR2 ANQGSEA. The CDR3 spans 15 residues. In nucleotides, the CDR3 is TGCAGCGTTGCTGCCCTGGGACAGGGAGGGGCCAGCTACACCTTC. Amino acid sequence: CSVAALGQGGASYTF.

The V call is TRBV12-3 or TRBV12-4, the J call TRBJ2-5; 7 bases fit TRBD2. The CDR3 is 12 residues long. V gave up 6 bases and J gave up 5 bases; unmatched junction bases: 3. The CDR3 sequence: CASRRGGETQYF. In DNA form, the CDR3 reads TGTGCCAGCAGGAGGGGAGGGGAGACCCAGTACTTC.

This chain links TRBV14 with TRBJ1-3; possible D gene TRBD1, 6 bases. CDR3 length: 16 amino acids. V shed 4 bases and J shed 6 bases, with 19 bases lying between them. Per the germline V gene, CDR1 is SGHDN and CDR2 is FVKESK. Here the CDR3 reads CASSPSDRERINTIYF. CDR3 DNA sequence: TGTGCCAGCAGCCCTTCGGACAGAGAACGAATAAACACCATATATTTT. Based on the CDR3 plus reference TRBV14 and TRBJ1-3, the full variable domain is EAGVTQFPSHSVIEKGQTVTLRCDPISGHDNLYWYRRVMGKEIKFLLHFVKESKQDESGMPNNRFLAERTGGTYSTLKVQPAELEDSGVYFCASSPSDRERINTIYFGEGSWLTVV.

The chain joins TRBV5-1 to TRBJ2-2, with TRBD2 as a possible D gene (5 bases). Deletions cut 2 bases from V and 3 bases from J, with 11 bases between. The CDR3 length is 15 residues. The germline V gene encodes CDR1 SGHRS and CDR2 YFSETQ. In DNA form, the CDR3 reads TGCGCCAGCAGCTTCGGAGGCACTTACACCGGGGAGCTGTTTTTT. It encodes CASSFGGTYTGELFF.

The V and J genes are TRBV19 and TRBJ2-5; TRBD2 matches 16 bases. The germline gives CDR1 LNHDA, CDR2 SQIVND (reference sequence). V lost 8 bases and J lost 2; bases outside the gene matches: 5. This CDR3 has 16 amino acids. The CDR3 region is CASGPGLAGGQETQYF. The CDR3 bases are TGTGCCAGTGGTCCGGGACTAGCGGGAGGGCAAGAGACCCAGTACTTC.

The genes are TRBV7-9 and TRBJ1-3; maybe TRBD1 (6 bases). The CDR3 covers 15 residues. CDR1 and CDR2 (germline): SEHNR, FQNEAQ (reference sequence). V lost 2 bases and J 4 bases, leaving 12 bases between the germline ends. The CDR3 DNA follows: TGTGCCAGCAGCTTAACCAACAGGGCCGGAAACACCATATATTTT. It yields the protein CASSLTNRAGNTIYF. Looking up the rest from reference TRBV7-9 and TRBJ1-3 gives the full variable domain: DTGVSQNPRHKITKRGQNVTFRCDPISEHNRLYWYRQTLGQGPEFLTYFQNEAQLEKSRLLSDRFSAERPKGSFSTLEIQRTEQGDSAMYLCASSLTNRAGNTIYFGEGSWLTVV.

The chain combines TRBV28 with TRBJ2-3, with 13 bases lining up with TRBD2. The V segment lost 6 bases and the J segment 4 bases; nucleotides outside the gene matches: 13. Germline loops: CDR1 MDHEN, CDR2 SYDVKM. The CDR3 contains 18 residues. CDR3 in amino acids: CASSPRGLAGVRADTQYF. The CDR3 DNA sequence: TGTGCCAGCAGCCCGAGAGGACTAGCGGGAGTAAGGGCAGATACGCAGTATTTT.

The rearrangement links TRBV11-1 to TRBJ2-7; 10 bases match TRBD1. V shed 6 bases and J 3 bases; nucleotides not matched to a gene: 5. Germline CDR1 reads SGHAT; CDR2 reads FQDESV (reference sequence). This CDR3 spans 14 amino acids. CDR3 amino acids: CASSGTGEGYEQYF. The CDR3 DNA sequence: TGTGCCAGCAGTGGGACAGGGGAGGGCTACGAGCAGTACTTC.

This chain uses TRBV7-3 with TRBJ2-2; 8 nucleotides agree with TRBD2. The CDR3 runs to 17 residues. Germline assignment: CDR1 SGHTA and CDR2 FQGTGA. V lost 1 base to trimming and J lost 2 bases; unmatched junction nucleotides: 6. The CDR3 nucleotides read TGTGCCAGCAGCTTAATCCATAGCGGGAAAAACACCGGGGAGCTGTTTTTT. It yields the protein CASSLIHSGKNTGELFF.

The V call is TRBV18, the J call TRBJ2-6; no definite D call. V was shortened by 0 bases and J by 0 bases, with 9 bases between the two germline ends. Germline CDR1 KGHSH, CDR2 LQKENI. The CDR3 spans 17 residues. CDR3 bases: TGTGCCAGCTCACCACCGAGGCAGAGCTCTGGGGCCAACGTCCTGACTTTC. Translating it yields CASSPPRQSSGANVLTF.

This rearrangement joins TRBV24-1 to TRBJ1-5; no definite D call. Looked up from germline, CDR1 is KGHDR and CDR2 is SFDVKD. The CDR3 is made up of 14 amino acids. Between the trimmed V and J ends, which lost 6 bases and 5 bases, there was a span of 13 bases. This CDR3 reads CATSSAYFDQPQHF. The CDR3 DNA reads TGTGCCACCAGTAGTGCCTACTTCGATCAGCCCCAGCATTTT.

The count of this clone is one. V usage is TRBV9 and J usage is TRBJ2-7; maybe TRBD2 (5 bases). The CDR3 sequence is 15 residues long. Trimming left V 0 bases short and J 3 bases short, with 13 bases between. Germline V gene lookup returns CDR1 SGDLS and CDR2 YYNGEE. The CDR3, as DNA: TGTGCCAGCAGCGTAGGAGTAGGTAGCGTCTACGAGCAGTACTTC. It encodes CASSVGVGSVYEQYF.

V is TRBV7-2 and J is TRBJ2-1; D is undetermined. This CDR3 spans 12 amino acids. Trimming took 4 bases from V and 8 from J, leaving 9 bases between them. Germline assignment: CDR1 SGHTA and CDR2 FQGNSA. CDR3 sequence reads: CASSSRVDEQFF. The CDR3 DNA sequence: TGTGCCAGCAGCTCAAGAGTTGATGAGCAGTTCTTC.

This chain links TRBV15 with TRBJ1-1, with TRBD1 identical over 9 bases. The CDR3 has 15 amino acids. CDR1 and CDR2 from the germline V gene are LNHNV and YYDKDF (reference sequence). The J segment lost 5 bases and the V segment lost 1 base, leaving 5 bases of the junction unmatched. CDR3 sequence reads: CATSRARTGVTEAFF. The CDR3 DNA is TGTGCCACCAGCAGAGCCCGGACAGGGGTTACTGAAGCTTTCTTT.

The chain recombines TRBV5-1 with TRBJ1-3; D possibly corresponds to TRBD1 (6 bases). The germline V and J ends were trimmed by 5 bases and 0 bases, with 9 bases remaining between them. The germline gives CDR1 SGHRS, CDR2 YFSETQ. CDR3 length: 14 amino acids. In DNA, the CDR3 is TGCGCCAGCAGTGACAGGAGCTCTGGAAACACCATATATTTT. Protein: CASSDRSSGNTIYF.

The rearrangement uses TRBV11-2 and TRBJ1-3, with D tentatively TRBD1 (6 bases). The CDR3 is 16 residues long. The V gene's germline CDR1 is SGHAT and CDR2 FQNNGV. Trimming took 1 base from V and 1 from J, leaving 11 bases between them. The CDR3 DNA reads as TGTGCCAGCAGCTTAGTCAGGGGATTATCTGGAAACACCATATATTTT. Protein product: CASSLVRGLSGNTIYF.